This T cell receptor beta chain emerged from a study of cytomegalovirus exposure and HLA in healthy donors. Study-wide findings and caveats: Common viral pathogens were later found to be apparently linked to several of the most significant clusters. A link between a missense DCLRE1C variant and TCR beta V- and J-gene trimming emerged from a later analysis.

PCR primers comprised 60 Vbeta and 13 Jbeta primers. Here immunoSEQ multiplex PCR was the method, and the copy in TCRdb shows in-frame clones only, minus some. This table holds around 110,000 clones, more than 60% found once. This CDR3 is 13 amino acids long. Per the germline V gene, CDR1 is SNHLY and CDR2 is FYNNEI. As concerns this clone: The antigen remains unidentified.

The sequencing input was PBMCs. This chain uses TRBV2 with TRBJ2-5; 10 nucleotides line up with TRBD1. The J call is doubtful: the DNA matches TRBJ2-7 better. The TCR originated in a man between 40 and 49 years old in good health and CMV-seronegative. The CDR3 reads CASIPGQGNEQYF. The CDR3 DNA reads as TGTGCCAGCATCCCGGGACAGGGGAACGAGCAGTACTTC.